The clone carrying this T cell receptor (beta chain) was picked up many times. Antigen: not known. These data belong to a study of T cells in Graves' hyperthyroidism and ophthalmopathy. Study information: Before any treatment, at initial diagnosis, peripheral blood was collected. Study-wide results and limits: Ophthalmopathy got predicted by the model a median approximately 6.4 months before its onset.

CDR1 SGHKS and CDR2 YYEKEE come from the germline V gene (reference sequence). The V segment lost 1 base and the J segment 3 bases; nucleotides outside the gene matches: 2. The CDR3 runs 14 residues. Disease duration was under 3 months in the ophthalmopathy patients, who also had a Clinical Activity Score of at least 3 and a NOSPECS grade of at least 4. From RNA transcripts, TCR beta CDR3 regions were amplified. The primer set for the first-round RT-PCR of the TCR CDR3 was HTBI. TCRdb processed the multiplex PCR reads anew with MiXCR; each CDR3 protein has one entry. Among hundreds of thousands of distinct CDR3 sequences, around 20% were seen once, and the ten largest hold approximately 30%.

V gene TRBV5-5 combines with J gene TRBJ1-1; TRBD1 aligns across 8 bases. This sequence was found in a man aged 30-40 years with Graves' ophthalmopathy. The sample was blood. The CDR3 loop is CASSLQGADTEAFF. The CDR3 DNA follows: TGTGCCAGCAGCTTGCAGGGGGCGGACACTGAAGCTTTCTTT.